The 24 T cell receptor beta chains below come from one sample, sequenced in a study of control samples from healthy donors and cancer patients. Produced via immunoSEQ multiplex PCR; TCRdb's table is partial and in-frame only. The sample lists about 75,000 clones; 94% were seen once. The sequenced sample consisted of blood. The origin of the receptors is a woman aged 35 to 49 in good health.

The chain joins TRBV9 to TRBJ1-6; D is unresolved. CDR1 SGDLS and CDR2 YYNGEE come from the germline V gene. V lost 1 base to trimming and J lost 10 bases, with 9 bases between them. CDR3 size: 13 residues. This CDR3 reads CASSVKGESPLHF. The CDR3 nucleotides are TGTGCCAGCAGCGTAAAGGGAGAGTCACCCCTCCACTTT.

This chain uses TRBV13 with TRBJ2-2, with D possibly matching TRBD2 (6 bases). Germline V gene sequence: CDR1 PRHDT, CDR2 FYEKMQ (reference sequence). V lost 3 bases and J lost 0, with 14 bases in between. The CDR3 sequence is 17 residues long. The CDR3 here is CASSFSWRGSNTGELFF. The CDR3 DNA follows: TGTGCCAGCAGCTTTAGTTGGCGGGGATCGAACACCGGGGAGCTGTTTTTT.

This clone showed up just once. The chain joins TRBV30 to TRBJ1-4, with no clear D. CDR3 length: 13 amino acids. Germline CDR1 reads GTSNPN; CDR2 reads SVGIG (reference sequence). V was pared by 4 bases and J by 5 bases, with 11 bases between. This chain's CDR3 is CAWNLGLNEKLFF. Written as DNA, the CDR3 is TGTGCCTGGAATCTGGGCCTAAATGAAAAACTGTTTTTT.

The chain joins TRBV5-8 to TRBJ1-3; 7 bases agree with TRBD1. This CDR3 is built from 16 residues. With 1 base clipped from V and 3 bases from J, the junction kept 7 bases outside the gene matches. CDR1 and CDR2 from the germline V gene are SGHTS and YDEGEE. CDR3 sequence (DNA): TGTGCCAGCAGCTTGAGACAGGGTGGTCTTGGAAACACCATATATTTT. Its translation is CASSLRQGGLGNTIYF.

The J gene is TRBJ2-7, the V gene TRBV21-1; the table calls TRBD2, which could not be checked here. TRBV21-1 is noted as a pseudogene. This CDR3 is 13 amino acids long. The CDR3 DNA reads as TGTGCCAGCAGCAAACGGGGGGGAGTCGAGCAGTACTTC. Protein product: CASSKRGGVEQYF.

The chain is built from TRBV6-4 and TRBJ2-1; 10 bases fit TRBD2. The CDR3 is 13 amino acids. Germline lookup yields CDR1 MRHNA and CDR2 SNTAGT. V shed 2 bases and J 13 bases; nucleotides not matched to a gene: 5. Written as DNA, the CDR3 is TGTGCCAGCAGTGACGCCGGGACTAGCGTTCAGTTCTTC. Translating it yields CASSDAGTSVQFF.

CDR3 in amino acids: CASSLVILGGAGGYTF. The CDR3, as DNA: TGTGCCAGCAGCTTAGTAATATTGGGGGGGGCTGGTGGCTACACCTTC. V gene TRBV7-2 combines with J gene TRBJ1-2, with D possibly being TRBD1 (6 bases). The CDR3 has 16 amino acids. The V and J ends lost 1 base and 7 bases respectively, with 19 bases between them. Germline values: CDR1 SGHTA, CDR2 FQGNSA.

This chain joins TRBV6-5 and TRBJ2-1; 10 bases line up with TRBD2. The V segment lost 8 bases and the J segment 5 bases; nucleotides outside the gene matches: 6. Germline V gene sequence: CDR1 MNHEY, CDR2 SVGAGI. This CDR3 is built from 14 residues. DNA for the CDR3: TGTGCCAGCGCCCCCGGGACTAGCGACAATGAGCAGTTCTTC. Amino acids: CASAPGTSDNEQFF.

The V gene is TRBV2, the J gene TRBJ2-3; no definite D call. V was shortened by 9 bases and J by 3 bases, with 16 bases between the two germline ends. Germline CDR1 is SNHLY and CDR2 is FYNNEI. The CDR3 totals 14 residues. Written as DNA, the CDR3 is TGTGCCAGTCTAGGACGTCAGATTACAGATACGCAGTATTTT. It codes for CASLGRQITDTQYF.

The chain has TRBV5-4 and TRBJ2-5; TRBD2 matches at 13 bases. The CDR3 is made up of 17 amino acids. CDR1 and CDR2 (germline): SGHNT, YYREEE (reference sequence). Trimming took 0 bases from V and 2 from J; bases not matched to a gene: 4. The CDR3 spells CASSLGLAGGRQETQYF. For the CDR3, the DNA is TGTGCCAGCAGCTTGGGACTAGCGGGAGGAAGGCAAGAGACCCAGTACTTC.

The genes are TRBV11-2 and TRBJ2-3; TRBD2 aligns across 8 bases. CDR3 length: 16 residues. Germline CDR1 SGHAT, CDR2 FQNNGV. With 5 bases clipped from V and 5 bases from J, the junction kept 12 bases outside the gene matches. DNA of the CDR3: TGTGCCAGCAGCGCAGCAGGAGCGGGAGTGCGAGATACGCAGTATTTT. Translation: CASSAAGAGVRDTQYF.

The chain joins TRBV7-9 to TRBJ1-2, with 7 bases aligning to TRBD1. J lost 6 bases, V lost 3 bases, and 7 bases had no gene match. The CDR3 contains 14 residues. CDR1 is SEHNR, CDR2 FQNEAQ, per germline (reference sequence). The CDR3 DNA follows: TGTGCCAGCAGCTTTCCGAGACAGGGAAATGGCTACACCTTC. Translating it yields CASSFPRQGNGYTF.

The genes are TRBV7-9 and TRBJ1-1; D remains ambiguous. Germline V lookup: CDR1 SEHNR, CDR2 FQNEAQ (reference sequence). V was cut by 5 bases and J by 5 bases, with 9 bases left in between. CDR3 length: 12 residues. The CDR3: CASSGLGTEAFF. The CDR3 DNA sequence: TGTGCCAGCAGCGGGTTGGGAACTGAAGCTTTCTTT. Based on the CDR3 plus reference TRBV7-9 and TRBJ1-1, the full variable domain is DTGVSQNPRHKITKRGQNVTFRCDPISEHNRLYWYRQTLGQGPEFLTYFQNEAQLEKSRLLSDRFSAERPKGSFSTLEIQRTEQGDSAMYLCASSGLGTEAFFGQGTRLTVV.

The V gene is TRBV7-6, the J gene TRBJ1-2, with D possibly being TRBD1 (6 bases). V lost 0 bases to trimming and J lost 6 bases, with 20 bases between them. Per the germline V gene, CDR1 is SGHVS and CDR2 is FNYEAQ. CDR3 length equals 17 residues. The CDR3 region has the DNA TGTGCCAGCAGCTTAGCGCCAGGGGATCCCGGGATCAATGGCTACACCTTC. As protein: CASSLAPGDPGINGYTF.

The chain couples TRBV7-7 to TRBJ2-5, with 13 bases fitting TRBD2. Looked up from germline, CDR1 is SSHAT and CDR2 is FNYEAQ (reference sequence). The CDR3 is made up of 16 amino acids. With 5 bases clipped from V and 2 bases from J, the junction kept 5 bases outside the gene matches. CDR3 DNA: TGTGCCAGCAGCCCTGGGGGACTAGCGGGACAAGAGACCCAGTACTTC. Protein: CASSPGGLAGQETQYF.

This sequence joins TRBV12-3 or TRBV12-4 and TRBJ1-1; TRBD1 aligns across 9 bases. Trimming at V came to 2 bases and at J to 11 bases, leaving 3 bases not matched to a gene. CDR3 length equals 12 residues. CDR3 region: CASSLRDRVAFF. The CDR3 region has the DNA TGTGCCAGCAGTTTAAGGGACAGGGTGGCTTTCTTT.

The V call is TRBV14, the J call TRBJ1-1, with D unclear. The CDR3 spans 15 residues. Looked up from germline, CDR1 is SGHDN and CDR2 is FVKESK. V was shortened by 0 bases and J by 4 bases, with 12 bases between the two germline ends. The DNA for the CDR3 is TGTGCCAGCAGCCAAGACGTAGGTTTGAGCACTGAAGCTTTCTTT. It encodes CASSQDVGLSTEAFF.

This clone came up a few times. This chain connects TRBV5-4 to TRBJ2-7, with 8 bases aligning to TRBD1. The ends lost 3 bases at V and 2 bases at J; junction bases unmatched: 10. The CDR3 loop spans 16 amino acids. Germline CDR1 reads SGHNT; CDR2 reads YYREEE (reference sequence). The DNA for the CDR3 is TGTGCCAGCAGCTATTCGATCGGACAGGGAGCCTACGAGCAGTACTTC. Translating it yields CASSYSIGQGAYEQYF.

The rearrangement uses TRBV6-5 and TRBJ1-5; no clear D gene. The CDR3 runs to 11 residues. Trimming removed 11 bases at V and 6 bases at J, with 11 bases between. Germline values: CDR1 MNHEY, CDR2 SVGAGI. CDR3 DNA sequence: TGTGCCTCCAGAGGGTCTCAGCCCCAGCATTTT. Its translation is CASRGSQPQHF.

The chain couples TRBV3-1 (or the pseudogene TRBV3-2) to TRBJ2-3, with D possibly being TRBD2 (6 bases). Germline values: CDR1 LGHDT, CDR2 YNNKEL (reference sequence). V lost 0 bases to trimming and J lost 1 base, with 20 bases between them. The CDR3 loop spans 19 amino acids. This CDR3 reads CASSQDRGWVDTGTDTQYF. CDR3 sequence (DNA): TGTGCCAGCAGCCAAGATCGGGGGTGGGTTGACACGGGCACAGATACGCAGTATTTT.

This rearrangement joins TRBV7-9 to TRBJ1-2; the D gene is possibly TRBD1 (5 bases). The V gene's germline CDR1 is SEHNR and CDR2 FQNEAQ (reference sequence). The CDR3 length is 16 residues. Trimming left V 3 bases short and J 5 bases short, with 19 bases between. The CDR3 coding sequence is TGTGCCAGCAGCTTCCCCCTGGGGCAGGAGGCTTATGGCTACACCTTC. Protein: CASSFPLGQEAYGYTF.

The CDR3 region is CASSGTGVRGYTF. The CDR3 nucleotides read TGTGCCAGCAGCGGGACAGGGGTACGGGGCTACACCTTC. The rearrangement links TRBV2 to TRBJ1-2, with 10 bases identical to TRBD1. The V gene's germline CDR1 is SNHLY and CDR2 FYNNEI. The CDR3 contains 13 residues. The V and J ends lost 6 bases and 8 bases, in that order; junction bases with no gene match: 6.

The V gene is TRBV15, the J gene TRBJ2-5, with a weak D call TRBD2 (5 bases). V was clipped by 9 bases and J by 1 base, with 12 bases between them. Germline CDR1 is LNHNV and CDR2 is YYDKDF (reference sequence). This CDR3 region has 13 residues. DNA of the CDR3: TGTGCCACTCGAGGACTCCTCCAAGAGACCCAGTACTTC. It codes for CATRGLLQETQYF.

The V and J genes are TRBV7-3 and TRBJ2-3; D gene ambiguous. From germline, CDR1 is SGHTA and CDR2 FQGTGA. V was pared by 2 bases and J by 6 bases, with 9 bases between. The CDR3 is 13 amino acids. The CDR3 DNA reads as TGTGCCAGCAGCTTATCAGGAACGGATACGCAGTATTTT. Protein: CASSLSGTDTQYF.